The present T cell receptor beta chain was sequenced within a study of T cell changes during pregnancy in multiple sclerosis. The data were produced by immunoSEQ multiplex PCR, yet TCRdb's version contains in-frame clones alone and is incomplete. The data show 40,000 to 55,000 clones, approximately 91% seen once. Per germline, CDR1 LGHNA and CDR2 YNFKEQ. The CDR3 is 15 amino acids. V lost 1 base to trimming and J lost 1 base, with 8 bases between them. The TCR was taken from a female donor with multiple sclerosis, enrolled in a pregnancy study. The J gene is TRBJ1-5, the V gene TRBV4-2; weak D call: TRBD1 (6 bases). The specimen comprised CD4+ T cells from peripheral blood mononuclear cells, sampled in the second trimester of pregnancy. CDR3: CASSQGQASNQPQHF. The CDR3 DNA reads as TGTGCCAGCAGCCAAGGACAGGCGAGCAATCAGCCCCAGCATTTT.